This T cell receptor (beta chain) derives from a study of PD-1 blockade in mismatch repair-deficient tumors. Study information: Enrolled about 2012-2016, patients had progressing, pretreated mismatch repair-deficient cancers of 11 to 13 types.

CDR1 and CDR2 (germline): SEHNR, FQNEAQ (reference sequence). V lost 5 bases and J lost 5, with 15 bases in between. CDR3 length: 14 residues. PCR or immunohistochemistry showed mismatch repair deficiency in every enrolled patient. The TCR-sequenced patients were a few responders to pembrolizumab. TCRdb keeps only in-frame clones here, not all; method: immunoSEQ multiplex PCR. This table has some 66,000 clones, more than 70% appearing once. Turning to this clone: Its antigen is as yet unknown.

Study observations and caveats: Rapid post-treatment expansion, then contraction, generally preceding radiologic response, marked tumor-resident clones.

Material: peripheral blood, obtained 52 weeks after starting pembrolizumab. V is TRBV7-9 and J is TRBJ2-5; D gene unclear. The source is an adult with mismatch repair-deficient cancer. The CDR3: CASSPPTPGETQYF. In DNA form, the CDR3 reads TGTGCCAGCAGCCCTCCTACCCCCGGGGAGACCCAGTACTTC.